One sample yielded the 13 T cell receptor beta chains listed below, sequenced in a study of regulatory T cells in long-lasting Graves disease. The time point denotes: newly diagnosed GD, antithyroid drugs for less than 3 months. From RNA extracted from PBMCs, the TCR library was made. HTBI primers from iRepertoire and Arm-PCR of CDR3 regions yielded the TCR beta libraries. In TCRdb, the multiplex PCR reads were re-called with MiXCR into one record per CDR3 protein. This sample yields a few hundred thousand distinct CDR3 sequences, of which around 15% are seen a single time; about 27% belongs to the top ten. The same sample was also studied in work on T cells in Graves' hyperthyroidism and ophthalmopathy.

Here the sequenced sample was peripheral blood mononuclear cells (PBMCs), taken at new diagnosis, from a patient treated with antithyroid drugs. Receptors originate from a man aged 35 to 55 with Graves disease.

The chain uses TRBV4-1 and TRBJ2-1; D is unresolved. The CDR3 consists of 15 residues. The V gene lost 0 bases and the J gene lost 7 bases, with 13 bases spanning the gap. Germline V CDR1 and CDR2: MGHRA, YSYEKL. CDR3 amino acids: CASSQEAVGMNEQFF. CDR3 coding DNA: TGCGCCAGCAGCCAAGAGGCAGTTGGGATGAATGAGCAGTTCTTC.

This clonotype was observed at least ten times. The chain recombines TRBV3-1 with TRBJ2-3, with D tentatively TRBD2 (6 bases). Germline CDR1 reads LGHDT; CDR2 reads YNNKEL (reference sequence). This CDR3 is built from 16 residues. V lost 5 bases to trimming and J lost 0 bases, with 15 bases between them. Here the CDR3 DNA reads TGTGCCAGCAGCTCTCGGCGGGGTACTAGCACAGATACGCAGTATTTT. Residues: CASSSRRGTSTDTQYF.

This clonotype was counted many times. This chain links TRBV11-2 with TRBJ2-3; possible D gene TRBD2, 6 bases. CDR1 is SGHAT and CDR2 is FQNNGV in the germline V gene. The CDR3 extends over 15 amino acids. Trimming pared 4 bases from V and 4 bases from J, leaving 15 bases between. The CDR3 protein is CASSSVTSPADTQYF. The CDR3 region has the DNA TGTGCCAGCAGCTCCGTGACTAGTCCGGCAGATACGCAGTATTTT.

The sample holds many counts of this clonotype. The chain is built from TRBV28 and TRBJ2-7; 7 bases fit TRBD1. Germline values: CDR1 MDHEN, CDR2 SYDVKM. J gave up 5 bases and V 6 bases, and 4 bases lay outside the gene matches. The CDR3 has 12 residues. Here the CDR3 reads CASSYDRDEQYF. The CDR3 coding sequence is TGTGCCAGCAGCTATGACAGGGACGAGCAGTACTTC.

This clonotype was found many times. This chain connects TRBV5-1 to TRBJ2-1, with D perhaps given as TRBD1 or TRBD2 (5 bases each). CDR1 SGHRS and CDR2 YFSETQ come from the germline V gene. V shed 0 bases and J shed 5 bases, with 9 bases lying between them. This CDR3 region has 14 residues. The CDR3 region is CASSLAGDHNEQFF. The DNA of the CDR3 is TGCGCCAGCAGCTTGGCCGGGGACCACAATGAGCAGTTCTTC.

Ten or more counts support this clonotype. This rearrangement joins TRBV12-3 or TRBV12-4 to TRBJ1-3; TRBD1 might be the D (6 bases). This CDR3 has 15 amino acids. V was shortened by 6 bases and J by 2 bases, with 14 bases between the two germline ends. The CDR3 region has the DNA TGTGCCAGCAGGGCACAGGGAACCCCTGGAAACACCATATATTTT. Residues: CASRAQGTPGNTIYF.

A few counts support this clonotype. The rearrangement links TRBV7-3 to TRBJ2-1, with TRBD1 identical over 10 bases. Per the germline V gene, CDR1 is SGHTA and CDR2 is FQGTGA. This CDR3 has 14 amino acids. After removal of 2 bases from V and 8 bases from J, the junction contained 3 bases not matched to a gene. The CDR3: CASSLLGTGDEQFF. In nucleotides, the CDR3 is TGTGCCAGCAGCTTATTAGGGACAGGGGATGAGCAGTTCTTC. Based on the CDR3 plus reference TRBV7-3 and TRBJ2-1, the full variable domain is GAGVSQTPSNKVTEKGKYVELRCDPISGHTALYWYRQSLGQGPEFLIYFQGTGAADDSGLPNDRFFAVRPEGSVSTLKIQRTERGDSAVYLCASSLLGTGDEQFFGPGTRLTVL.

This clonotype was observed at least ten times. Just one base apart from a much larger clone, this may be a read error. This rearrangement joins TRBV7-9 to TRBJ2-3; D unclear. V lost 5 bases and J 2 bases, leaving 5 bases between the germline ends. CDR3 size: 12 residues. The germline V gene encodes CDR1 SEHNR and CDR2 FQNEAQ (reference sequence). CDR3 sequence (DNA): TGTGCCAGCAGCGCCCCCACAGATACGCAGTATTTT. Its translation is CASSAPTDTQYF.

This clonotype was detected ten times or more. J is TRBJ1-5 and V is TRBV18; weak D call: TRBD1 (5 bases). Looked up from germline, CDR1 is KGHSH and CDR2 is LQKENI. The V end lost 5 bases, the J end lost 6 bases, and 8 bases lay between the germline ends. The CDR3 length is 12 residues. DNA for the CDR3: TGTGCCAGCTCATGGGGGATTCAGCCCCAGCATTTT. Its translation is CASSWGIQPQHF. Based on the CDR3 plus reference TRBV18 and TRBJ1-5, the full variable domain is NAGVMQNPRHLVRRRGQEARLRCSPMKGHSHVYWYRQLPEEGLKFMVYLQKENIIDESGMPKERFSAEFPKEGPSILRIQQVVRGDSAAYFCASSWGIQPQHFGDGTRLSIL.

V gene TRBV11-2 combines with J gene TRBJ2-7; 8 positions agree with TRBD1. CDR1 and CDR2 from the germline V gene are SGHAT and FQNNGV. The V and J ends lost 5 bases and 3 bases, in that order; junction bases with no gene match: 6. The CDR3 consists of 14 residues. The CDR3 region is CASSVGTGGYEQYF. The CDR3 DNA is TGTGCCAGCAGCGTCGGGACAGGTGGCTACGAGCAGTACTTC.

Turning to this clonotype: A much larger clone lies one base from this, so it may be a read error. The V call is TRBV6-2 or TRBV6-3, the J call TRBJ2-1; TRBD1 or TRBD2 may be the D gene (5 bases each). The DNA end is a closer match to TRBJ2-5, so the J assignment may be wrong. CDR3 length: 16 residues. Germline V gene lookup returns CDR1 MNHEY and CDR2 SVGEGT. CDR3 in amino acids: CASSYSTLGRQETQYF. DNA for the CDR3: TGTGCCAGCAGTTACTCGACTCTGGGACGCCAAGAGACCCAGTACTTC.

CDR3 in amino acids: CASSLREVVYGYTF. CDR3 sequence (DNA): TGTGCCAGCAGCCTACGGGAAGTCGTCTATGGCTACACCTTC. The chain recombines TRBV7-2 with TRBJ1-2; D gene uncertain. V was cut by 5 bases and J by 4 bases, with 14 bases left in between. Germline V gene data show CDR1 as SGHTA and CDR2 as FQGNSA. This CDR3 comprises 14 residues.

About this clonotype: A clone one base away is much larger, so this may be a read error. The J gene is TRBJ2-7, the V gene TRBV20-1; 13 positions agree with TRBD2. This CDR3 comprises 15 residues. The germline CDR1 and CDR2 sequences are DFQATT and SNEGSKA (reference sequence). CDR3 sequence reads: CSAHLTSGGAYEQCF. The CDR3 DNA sequence: TGCAGTGCCCATTTAACTAGCGGGGGGGCCTACGAGCAGTGCTTC.